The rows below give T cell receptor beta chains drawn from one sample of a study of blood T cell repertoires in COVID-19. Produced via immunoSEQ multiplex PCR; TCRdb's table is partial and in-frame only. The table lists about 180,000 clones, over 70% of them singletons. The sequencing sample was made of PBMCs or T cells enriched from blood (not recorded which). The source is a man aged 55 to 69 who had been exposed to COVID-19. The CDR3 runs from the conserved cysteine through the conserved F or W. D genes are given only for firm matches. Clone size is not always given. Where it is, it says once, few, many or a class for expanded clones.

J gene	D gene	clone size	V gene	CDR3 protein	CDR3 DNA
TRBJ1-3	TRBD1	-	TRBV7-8	CASSFRTGLFGSGNTIYF	TGTGCCAGCAGCTTCAGGACAGGGCTCTTTGGCTCTGGAAACACCATATATTTT
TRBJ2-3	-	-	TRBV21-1	CAIRAGSADTQYF	TGTGCCATCCGAGCGGGCAGCGCAGATACGCAGTATTTT
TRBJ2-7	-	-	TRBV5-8	CASRLGQPYEQYF	TGTGCCAGCAGATTGGGACAACCCTACGAGCAGTACTTC
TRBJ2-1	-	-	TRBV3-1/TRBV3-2	CASSQRTPVRQFF	TGTGCCAGCAGCCAACGAACACCTGTCAGGCAGTTCTTC
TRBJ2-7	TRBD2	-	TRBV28	CASTPGTSGMEQYF	TGTGCCAGCACACCGGGGACTAGCGGGATGGAGCAGTACTTC
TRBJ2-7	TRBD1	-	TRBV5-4	CASSPVPGQGINEQYF	TGTGCCAGCAGCCCGGTTCCGGGACAGGGGATAAACGAGCAGTACTTC
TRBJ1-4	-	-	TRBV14	CASSQVGAATREKLFF	TGTGCCAGCAGCCAAGTGGGGGCCGCGACCAGGGAAAAACTGTTTTTT
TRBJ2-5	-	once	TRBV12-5	CASGLTGSASETQYF	TGTGCTAGTGGCCTCACAGGGAGCGCGTCAGAGACCCAGTACTTC
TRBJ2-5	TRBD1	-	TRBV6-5	CASNDRGQETQYF	TGTGCCAGCAACGACAGGGGTCAAGAGACCCAGTACTTC
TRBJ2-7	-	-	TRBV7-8	CASLGGDEQYF	TGTGCCAGTCTAGGAGGGGACGAGCAGTACTTC
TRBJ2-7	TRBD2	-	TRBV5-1	CASSLWTSGSGEQYF	TGCGCCAGCAGCTTGTGGACTAGCGGGAGTGGAGAGCAGTACTTC
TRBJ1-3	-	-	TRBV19	CASSVDSFSGNTIYF	TGTGCCAGTAGTGTTGACAGTTTCTCTGGAAACACCATATATTTT
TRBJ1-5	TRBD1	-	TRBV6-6	CASSQITGGNSNQPQHF	TGTGCCAGCAGTCAAATAACAGGGGGGAATAGCAATCAGCCCCAGCATTTT
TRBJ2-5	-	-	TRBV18	CASSPQSQYQETQYF	TGTGCCAGCTCACCACAATCACAGTACCAAGAGACCCAGTACTTC
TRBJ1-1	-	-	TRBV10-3	CATRFDSRAYTEAFF	TGTGCCACCAGGTTCGATTCCAGGGCCTACACTGAAGCTTTCTTT
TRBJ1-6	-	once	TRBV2	CASSLGSSYNSPLHF	TGTGCCAGCAGTCTCGGGAGCTCCTATAATTCACCCCTCCACTTT
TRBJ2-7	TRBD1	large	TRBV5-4	CASSLDRGREQYF	TGTGCCAGCAGCTTAGACAGGGGGAGGGAGCAGTACTTC
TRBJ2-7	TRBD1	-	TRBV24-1	CATSDRQGYEQYF	TGTGCCACCAGTGACCGACAGGGATACGAGCAGTACTTC
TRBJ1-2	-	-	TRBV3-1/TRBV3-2	CASSQAALGGYTF	TGTGCCAGCAGCCAAGCAGCGCTGGGTGGCTACACCTTC
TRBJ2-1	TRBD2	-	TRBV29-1	CSVGLADNEQFF	TGCAGCGTTGGACTAGCGGACAATGAGCAGTTCTTC
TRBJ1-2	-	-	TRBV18	CASSPATGGYGYTF	TGTGCCAGCTCACCCGCGACCGGGGGATATGGCTACACCTTC
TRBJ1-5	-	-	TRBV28	CASRSTENQPQHF	TGTGCCAGCCGAAGCACAGAGAATCAGCCCCAGCATTTT
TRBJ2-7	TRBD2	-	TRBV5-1	CASSLLVGLAGVDEQYF	TGCGCCAGCAGCTTACTTGTTGGCCTAGCGGGAGTGGACGAGCAGTACTTC
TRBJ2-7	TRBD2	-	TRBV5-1	CASSLDSGGTSYEQYF	TGCGCCAGCAGCTTGGATTCCGGGGGGACCTCCTACGAGCAGTACTTC
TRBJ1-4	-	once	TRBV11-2	CASSLAFNEKLFF	TGTGCCAGCAGCTTAGCCTTCAATGAAAAACTGTTTTTT
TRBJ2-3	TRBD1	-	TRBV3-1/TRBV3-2	CASSQAGQGTGTQYF	TGTGCCAGCAGCCAAGCGGGACAGGGGACAGGAACGCAGTATTTT
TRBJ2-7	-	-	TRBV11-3	CASSPDSLYLYEQYF	TGTGCCAGCAGCCCGGACAGCCTTTACCTCTACGAGCAGTACTTC
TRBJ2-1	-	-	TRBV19	CASSSQGGVSDEQFF	TGTGCCAGTTCCTCACAGGGGGGGGTGAGCGATGAGCAGTTCTTC
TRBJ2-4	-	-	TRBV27	CASSSQTSWDIQYF	TGTGCCAGCAGTTCGCAGACATCTTGGGACATTCAGTACTTC
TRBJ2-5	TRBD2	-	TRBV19	CASSIMPSGSPGETQYF	TGTGCCAGTAGTATAATGCCTAGCGGGAGCCCGGGGGAGACCCAGTACTTC
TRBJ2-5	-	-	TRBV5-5	CASSPVGAAPETQYF	TGTGCCAGCAGCCCCGTGGGAGCGGCCCCGGAGACCCAGTACTTC
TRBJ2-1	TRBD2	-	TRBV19	CASAASGSLYGEQFF	TGTGCCAGTGCAGCTAGCGGGAGCCTTTATGGTGAGCAGTTCTTC
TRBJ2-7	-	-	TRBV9	CASSVGSRSILEQYF	TGTGCCAGCAGCGTAGGATCACGGTCTATACTCGAGCAGTACTTC
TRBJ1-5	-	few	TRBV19	CASSAGNREQPQHF	TGTGCCAGTAGTGCCGGAAACAGGGAACAGCCCCAGCATTTT
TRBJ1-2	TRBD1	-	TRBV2	CASIIDRAAGYTF	TGTGCCAGCATTATAGACAGGGCGGCTGGCTACACCTTC
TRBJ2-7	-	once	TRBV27	CASSPFDSSYEQYF	TGTGCCAGCAGTCCTTTCGACAGCTCCTACGAGCAGTACTTC
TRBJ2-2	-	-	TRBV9	CASSVVGGANTGELFF	TGTGCCAGCAGCGTAGTGGGCGGGGCGAACACCGGGGAGCTGTTTTTT
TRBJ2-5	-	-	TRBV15	CATSRELPRDTQYF	TGTGCCACCAGCAGAGAACTACCAAGAGATACCCAGTACTTC
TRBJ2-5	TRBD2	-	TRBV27	CASSNSGTETQYF	TGTGCCAGCAGTAACAGCGGGACGGAGACCCAGTACTTC
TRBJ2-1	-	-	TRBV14	CASSQDRGGEQFF	TGTGCCAGCAGCCAAGATAGGGGAGGTGAGCAGTTCTTC
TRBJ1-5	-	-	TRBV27	CASGRLGAGFYSNQPQHF	TGTGCCAGCGGACGACTTGGAGCGGGTTTTTATAGCAATCAGCCCCAGCATTTT
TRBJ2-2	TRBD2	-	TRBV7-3	CASSLGLAGGLGAGELFF	TGTGCCAGCAGCTTGGGACTAGCGGGAGGGCTCGGGGCCGGGGAGCTGTTTTTT
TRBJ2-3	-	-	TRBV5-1	CASSSGARALSSTQYF	TGCGCCAGCAGCTCTGGCGCCAGGGCGCTATCAAGTACGCAGTATTTT
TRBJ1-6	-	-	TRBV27	CASSLRPTNPNSNSPLHF	TGTGCCAGCAGTTTAAGGCCAACCAACCCCAACAGCAATTCACCCCTCCACTTT
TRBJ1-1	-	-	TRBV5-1	CASSAGTRGSEAFF	TGCGCCAGCAGCGCAGGGACAAGAGGCTCTGAAGCTTTCTTT
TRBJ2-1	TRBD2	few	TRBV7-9	CASSWGGREDNEQFF	TGTGCCAGCAGCTGGGGCGGGAGGGAGGACAATGAGCAGTTCTTC
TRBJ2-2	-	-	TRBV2	CASSNRGLDTGELFF	TGTGCCAGCAGCAATAGGGGACTGGACACCGGGGAGCTGTTTTTT
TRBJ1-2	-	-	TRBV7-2	CASSSLLFQGLRGYTF	TGTGCCAGCAGCTCGCTCCTTTTTCAGGGCCTTCGAGGCTACACCTTC